This T cell receptor (beta chain) was recovered during a study of cytomegalovirus exposure and HLA in healthy donors (dated by TCRdb to about 2017). About the investigation overall: An earlier analysis of under 600 of the donors reported about 250 Gb of sequence data and more than 90 million unique TCR beta sequences from 150 million to 200 million T cells. An early release that covered fewer than 750 HLA-typed donors contained approximately 300 gigabases of sequencing data and 75 million to 100 million unique TCR sequences. Among the roughly 380 genotyped donors, around 81% belonged to the genetic ancestry cluster associated with self-reported Caucasian donors. The study aimed to test whether cataloging public T cell receptors could reveal signatures of past pathogen exposure. Using immunosequencing, the study profiled T cell repertoires from 550 to 750 subjects and related those repertoires to cytomegalovirus serostatus. A separate validation cohort of some 130 different subjects was used in addition to the approximately 700-subject first cohort. To predict cytomegalovirus infection status, the study brought together high-throughput TCR immunosequencing, statistical association of individual TCRs with disease status, and machine learning. In a later analysis, previously published TCR beta repertoires from more than 500 donors were re-analyzed and high-resolution HLA genotyping was added so that TCR occurrence patterns could be studied. Rather than using new phenotypic data, the later analysis identified candidate immune exposures from TCR beta sequences and from how often those sequences occurred across donors. To decide whether each TCR beta V gene segment behaved as functional or pseudogenic, an earlier analysis of fewer than 750 of the donors relied on high-throughput TCR beta sequencing. Donor age, sex, ethnicity and CMV serostatus were compiled alongside the repertoire data. A later genetic analysis took genome-wide SNP genotypes for about 55% of the 666 donors and used that subset as a discovery cohort. Every discovery cohort repertoire had been produced on one sequencing platform. HLA typing covered class I and class II loci at four-digit resolution. Typing coverage varied by locus: 629-630 donors for A, B, C, DRB1 and DQB1; under 550 for DQA1; nearly 610 for DPA1; roughly 450 for DPB1. About five DR-DQ haplotypes were handled as single units for association and clustering because linkage in the cohort was strong. Among roughly 400 genotyped donors of the cohort, an average of around 240,000 unique TCR beta nucleotide sequences was sequenced per donor, of which about 19% were non-productive. Summary of the overall study and its limitations: According to a later analysis, parvovirus B19, influenza, CMV and Epstein-Barr virus appeared linked to several top co-occurrence clusters. The study gave a list of under 200 TCR beta chains associated with cytomegalovirus. A later analysis found that HLA-associated TCR beta chains were more clonally expanded and had lower generation probabilities than equally common non-associated chains. CMV serostatus was the only immune exposure information available for the cohort. A few of the identified cytomegalovirus-associated TCR beta chains were confirmed in vitro to be specific for cytomegalovirus antigens. Because some donors lacked HLA typing at each locus, the association tests relied only on the typed subset. The presence/absence analyses assumed that sequencing depth was roughly uniform across donors, and that assumption may not be true. V-gene and J-gene trimming of TCR beta chains was associated with a missense DCLRE1C variant in a later genetic analysis, and the association was replicated in an independent cohort. When HLA alleles, especially DR and DQ, strongly co-occurred, TCR associations were difficult to assign to individual alleles. In this cohort, only TCR beta chains were sequenced, and detectable features were limited by the absence of alpha or paired-chain data. A further reported finding was that TCR beta sequences accurately predicted the HLA-A and HLA-B alleles for most subjects in the first cohort. Because the 87-base-pair reads could not distinguish some IMGT-functional V segments, including TRBV6-2 and TRBV6-3, those segments were excluded. The earlier analysis of approximately 590 of the donors excluded roughly 17 rarely observed V segments, including chromosome 9 orphons, because counts were too low. The authors suggested that the approach could potentially be extended to other disease states and immunological phenotypes. According to a later analysis, most CMV-associated TCR beta chains appeared to be HLA-restricted, and the HLA associations seemed to be driven largely by CMV exposure. In an earlier analysis of around 600 of the donors, most TCR beta V segments appeared in productive rearrangements about 87% or about 30% of the time, broadly matching IMGT annotations. A later genetic analysis reported fewer N-insertions in productive TCRs among donors in an Asian-associated ancestry cluster than the roughly 700-donor mean. In both the original and validation cohorts, the classifier was reported to diagnose cytomegalovirus status with high specificity and sensitivity. In a later analysis, the rate of TCR association differed among HLA loci, with DRB1 alleles having the most associated TCRs and HLA-C alleles having the fewest. A group of highly shared sequence variants was considered likely to be a technical artifact of the sequencing pipeline. At a false discovery rate of 0.05, a later analysis linked approximately 18,000 TCR beta sequences to specific HLA alleles. Across donors, most TCR sequences were observed very rarely, whereas some public TCRs were present in many individuals. Correlated functional status among segregating V segments might be attributable to linkage disequilibrium, but an unknown experimental factor could not be ruled out.

The receptor library was made with the immunoSEQ multiplex PCR assay. A mixture of 60 forward primers for TCR Vbeta segments and 13 reverse primers for TCR Jbeta segments was used in the multiplex PCR. A multiplex PCR assay on genomic DNA amplified the CDR3 region of rearranged TCR beta genes. On the Illumina HiSeq System, the amplified TCR beta libraries were sequenced as 87-base-pair reads. The authors processed their data as follows. Across the 700 or so repertoires, a later analysis counted around 80 million unique TCR beta chains, roughly 11 million of which were shared by at least two donors. Raw reads were error-corrected and collapsed into unique sequences by a nearest-neighbor algorithm in which closely related sequences were merged to remove PCR and sequencing errors. To assign V, D and J gene segments, CDR3 sequences were aligned to IMGT reference sequences. For a sequence to be retained, a match of at least six nucleotides was required to both a V gene segment and a J gene segment. Rearrangements were called productive when the CDR3 lacked stop codons and stayed in frame with V and J; all others were non-productive. CDR3 was defined according to IMGT convention as the region running from the second conserved V-encoded cysteine to the conserved J-encoded phenylalanine. In an earlier analysis of roughly 610 of the donors, sequences lacking an unambiguous match to a single V gene segment were excluded. In an earlier analysis of around 600 of the donors, V segments were called functional above 56.7% productive rearrangements and were called segregating when the between-donor standard deviation exceeded 5%. To diagnose cytomegalovirus status from the catalog of TCR beta chain sequences, a statistical classification framework was built. V and J gene assignment, in a later analysis, came from comparing TCR nucleotide sequences with IMGT/GENE-DB human TR gene sequences. A later analysis assigned CDR3 sequences and most-parsimonious VDJ recombination scenarios with the TCRdist pipeline. In a later analysis, every TCR beta chain was defined by the combination of its CDR3 amino acid sequence and its V-gene family, and reads without a unique V-gene family were dropped. To address suspected cross-contamination and a sequencing artifact, a later analysis removed 592 highly shared, low-generation-probability nucleotide sequences. In a later analysis, a clonal expansion index was calculated for each public chain from normalized within-repertoire ranks of inferred template counts. A later analysis computed generation probabilities with a VDJ recombination model fitted to out-of-frame rearrangements, and checked the results against IGoR. A later analysis scored TCR-TCR, TCR-HLA and TCR-CMV co-occurrence with hypergeometric tests, applying a repertoire-size bias correction to TCR pairs. In a later analysis, false discovery rates were estimated by permuting HLA or CMV assignments 20 times. A later analysis grouped co-occurring TCRs with DBSCAN, adding TCRdist sequence similarity when clustering within HLA-allele-positive subsets. Repertoires with fewer than 30,000 or more than 120,000 public chains were left out of co-occurrence clustering, as were five repertoires with anomalous nucleotide sharing. In TCRdb, the immuneACCESS table is reduced to in-frame sequences with V and J assigned. These tables do not hold every clone; where another copy was compared, an unresolved V gene accounts for under half, and the others remain unexplained. D and trimming were read from the DNA, whereas the V and J calls and clone size are those reported in that table. Within this sample are 100,000 to 120,000 clones, with roughly three quarters of them counted one time only. The ten biggest clones cover 3.2% of the sample.

The cohort was made up of 500 to 800 healthy bone marrow donors. Cohort members were all nominally healthy when sampled, although unrecorded immune exposures were likely present. The donor tested CMV seronegative and was one of the 352 seronegative cohort members. Every donor gave a peripheral blood sample, and the peripheral blood mononuclear cells from that sample were used for TCR beta sequencing. The Qiagen DNeasy Blood Extraction Kit was used to extract genomic DNA from the blood cell samples. CDR1 and CDR2 are drawn from the germline V gene: KGHSH, LQKENI. V is pared back by 3 bases and J by 3 bases, with 12 bases lying between the germline termini. From the cysteine through the phenylalanine, the CDR3 covers 14 amino acids. Only the CDR3 region is kept as DNA, spanning 42 bases read in frame from base 1. Turning to this clone: It lacks a known antigen. The input lacks base qualities; no much larger clone sits a single base away.

The TCR was taken from a man aged 30-40 years in good health and CMV-seronegative. The chain is assembled from TRBV18 and TRBJ2-7, with the D gene too uncertain to name. The source material was PBMCs. The bases are TGTGCCAGCTCACCTCTGAATGCGAACTACGAGCAGTACTTC. Its amino acids are CASSPLNANYEQYF.